This T cell receptor (beta chain) came from a study of T cell changes during pregnancy in multiple sclerosis. Germline loops: CDR1 LNHDA, CDR2 SQIVND (reference sequence). This CDR3 is 18 amino acids long. Trimming removed 1 base from V and 8 bases from J; junction bases left unmatched: 11. The protocol was immunoSEQ multiplex PCR, while the TCRdb copy is restricted to in-frame clones and leaves out a portion. The sample gives tens of thousands of clones, around 92% of which show up once; 0.67% is in the top ten. The rearrangement joins TRBV19 to TRBJ2-1; TRBD2 agrees at 13 bases. The sequencing used CD4+ T cells from peripheral blood mononuclear cells, collected in the third trimester of pregnancy. This receptor was identified in a female donor with multiple sclerosis, enrolled in a pregnancy study. CDR3 coding DNA: TGTGCCAGTAGTATAGGCGGGACTAGCGGGATACCCCCCTATGAGCAGTTCTTC. This gives the protein CASSIGGTSGIPPYEQFF.